This TCR beta chain came from a study of blood T cell repertoires in COVID-19. For the study at large: COVID-19 samples, acute and convalescent, were from the United States, Italy and Spain. PBMCs, B-cell-depleted T cells, or T cells were the source of the cDNA or gDNA that made up the material.

In the authors' workflow: Quantification of nucleated cells was approximated via reference gene primer amplification. Assay used: immunoSEQ multiplex PCR; TCRdb lists only in-frame clones, some missing. The V and J calls and clone size come from that table; D and trimming were worked out from the DNA. There are a few hundred thousand clones in the sample; just over 85% occur only once, and 3.8% lies in the top ten. Participants were aged roughly 18 to 90 years from around 26 US areas. CDR1 and CDR2 (germline): SQVTM, ANQGSEA. Trimming removed 4 bases from V and 0 bases from J, with 7 bases in between. The CDR3 is 13 residues long.

This chain uses TRBV29-1 with TRBJ1-5; no clear D. This clonotype was obtained from a woman in her forties with acute COVID-19. Sequences were obtained from PBMCs or T cells enriched from blood (not recorded which). For the CDR3, the DNA is TGCAGCGTTGCACGGGGTAGCAATCAGCCCCAGCATTTT. This translates into CSVARGSNQPQHF.